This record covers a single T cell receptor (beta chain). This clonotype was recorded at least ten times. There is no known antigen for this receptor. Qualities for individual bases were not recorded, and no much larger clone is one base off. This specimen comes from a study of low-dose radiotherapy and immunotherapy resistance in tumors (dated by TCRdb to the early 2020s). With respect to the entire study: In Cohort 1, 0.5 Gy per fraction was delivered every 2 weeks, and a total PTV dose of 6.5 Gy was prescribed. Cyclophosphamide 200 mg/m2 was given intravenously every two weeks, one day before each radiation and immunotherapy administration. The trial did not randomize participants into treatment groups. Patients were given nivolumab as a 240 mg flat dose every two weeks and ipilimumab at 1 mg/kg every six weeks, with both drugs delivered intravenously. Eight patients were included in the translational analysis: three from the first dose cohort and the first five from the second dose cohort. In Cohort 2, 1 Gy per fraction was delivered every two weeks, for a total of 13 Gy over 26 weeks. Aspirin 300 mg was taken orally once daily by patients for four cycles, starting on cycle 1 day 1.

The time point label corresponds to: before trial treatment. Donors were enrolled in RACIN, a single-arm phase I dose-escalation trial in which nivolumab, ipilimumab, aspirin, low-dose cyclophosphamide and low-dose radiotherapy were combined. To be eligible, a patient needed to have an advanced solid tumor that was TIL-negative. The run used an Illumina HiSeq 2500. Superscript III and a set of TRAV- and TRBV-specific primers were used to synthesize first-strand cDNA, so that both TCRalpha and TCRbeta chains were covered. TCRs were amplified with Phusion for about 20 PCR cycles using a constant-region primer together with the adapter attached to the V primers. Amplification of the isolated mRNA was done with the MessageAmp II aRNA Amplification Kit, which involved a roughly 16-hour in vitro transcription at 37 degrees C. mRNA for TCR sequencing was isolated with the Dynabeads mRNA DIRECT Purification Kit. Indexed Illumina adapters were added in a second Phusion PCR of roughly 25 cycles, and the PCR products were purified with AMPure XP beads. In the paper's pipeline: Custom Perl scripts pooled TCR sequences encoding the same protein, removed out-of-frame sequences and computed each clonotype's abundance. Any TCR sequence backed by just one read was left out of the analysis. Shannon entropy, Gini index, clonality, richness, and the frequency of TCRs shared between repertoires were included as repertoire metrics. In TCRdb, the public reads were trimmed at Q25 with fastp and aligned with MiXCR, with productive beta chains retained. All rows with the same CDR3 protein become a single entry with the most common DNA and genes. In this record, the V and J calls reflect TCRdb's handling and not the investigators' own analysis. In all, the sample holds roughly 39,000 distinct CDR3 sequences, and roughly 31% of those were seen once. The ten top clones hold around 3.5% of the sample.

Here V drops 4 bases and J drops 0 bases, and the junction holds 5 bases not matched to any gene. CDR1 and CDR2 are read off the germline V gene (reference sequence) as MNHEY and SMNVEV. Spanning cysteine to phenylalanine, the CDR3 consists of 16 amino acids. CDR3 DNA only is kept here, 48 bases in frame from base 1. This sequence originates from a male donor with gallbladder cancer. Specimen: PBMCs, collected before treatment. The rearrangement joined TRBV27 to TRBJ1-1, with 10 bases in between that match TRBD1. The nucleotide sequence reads TGTGCCAGCAGTTCCTGGGACAGGGGAATGAACACTGAAGCTTTCTTT. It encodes CASSSWDRGMNTEAFF.